This T cell receptor beta chain was recorded in a study of CD8+CD57+ T cells in acquired aplastic anemia. Turning to the study itself: When averaged, DNA from sorted CD4+ and CD8+ cells came to 3 to 4 ug. Whole-study findings and limits: Found in both controls and patients were around 29 CD8+ CDR3 sequences.

An expansion of CD8+CD57+ cells by flow cytometry had been shown in patients chosen for sequencing. Diagnosis of severe acquired aplastic anemia applied to all patients. Untreated patients provided the blood samples, with no therapy given before sampling. This CDR3 spans 16 amino acids. V was pared by 8 bases and J by 2 bases, with 19 bases between. Germline CDR1 is MNHNS and CDR2 is SASEGT. As for this clonotype: Its antigen remains unidentified.

CDR3 and TCR beta VDJ profiling relied on a genomic DNA template. TCRdb itself ran the reads through MiXCR, one entry per CDR3 protein. Of fewer than 200,000 distinct CDR3 sequences listed, around half are singletons. Material for sequencing was sorted CD4+, CD8+, or CD8+CD57+ T cells (not recorded which) from PBMCs. The chain carries TRBV6-1 and TRBJ2-4; D could derive from TRBD1 or TRBD2 (6 bases each). The TCR originated in a human donor with aplastic anemia. The CDR3 is CASASAGGRTKNIQYF. CDR3 DNA: TGTGCCAGCGCCTCTGCCGGGGGCAGAACCAAAAACATTCAGTACTTC.